The sequence of this TCR beta chain was determined in a study of blood T cells in healthy people across ages. Donors each provided 9.5 to 10 milliliters of peripheral blood. There are many counts of this clonotype. Primers used in a second PCR of roughly 6 to 11 cycles were a sample-barcoded 5' primer and a J-beta primer mix. The template-switch adaptor, which had 12 random nucleotides, put a tag on each cDNA molecule. TCRdb re-derived calls from the 5' RACE reads in MiXCR, one entry per CDR3 protein. The table shows approximately 700,000 distinct CDR3 sequences, with around 32% occurring only once. There are 15 residues in the CDR3. Germline V gene sequence: CDR1 MDHEN, CDR2 SYDVKM. Trimming shortened V by 3 bases and J by 8 bases, and 17 bases separated the two germline ends.

This clonotype originated in a woman aged 80 or over in good health. The sample comprised blood. The chain recombines TRBV28 with TRBJ2-1; a possible D gene is TRBD1 (5 bases). The DNA of the CDR3 is TGTGCCAGCAGTTTGGGTGGCCAGGGTGGAGATGAGCAGTTCTTC. Amino acid sequence: CASSLGGQGGDEQFF.